The following is a T cell receptor (beta chain) sequence with its context. The antigen is not known. The sample belongs to a study of cytomegalovirus exposure and HLA in healthy donors. Study overall: Researchers found that about 82% of 350 to 500 genotyped donors fell within the Caucasian-associated ancestry cluster. Findings of the study overall: Later analysis placed DRB1 highest and HLA-C lowest in TCR association rates, which differed by HLA locus. It was only CMV serostatus that was available as immune exposure information. Among the CMV-associated chains, a few were confirmed in vitro as specific for CMV antigens.

V lost 4 bases to trimming and J lost 2 bases; unmatched junction nucleotides: 5. Germline CDR1 reads LGHNA; CDR2 reads YNFKEQ. The CDR3 totals 16 residues. It was with 60 Vbeta and 13 Jbeta primers that the PCR ran. Profiling relied on immunoSEQ multiplex PCR, and the TCRdb table lists in-frame clones only, not all of them. This sample's clone table lists about 150,000 clones. The sample was PBMCs. This receptor was identified in a woman aged 45-59 years in good health and CMV-seronegative. The chain links TRBV4-2 to TRBJ2-7, with 13 bases aligning to TRBD2. In nucleotides, the CDR3 is TGTGCCAGCAGCCGCGGGACTAGCGGGAATACCTACGAGCAGTACTTC. Translation: CASSRGTSGNTYEQYF.